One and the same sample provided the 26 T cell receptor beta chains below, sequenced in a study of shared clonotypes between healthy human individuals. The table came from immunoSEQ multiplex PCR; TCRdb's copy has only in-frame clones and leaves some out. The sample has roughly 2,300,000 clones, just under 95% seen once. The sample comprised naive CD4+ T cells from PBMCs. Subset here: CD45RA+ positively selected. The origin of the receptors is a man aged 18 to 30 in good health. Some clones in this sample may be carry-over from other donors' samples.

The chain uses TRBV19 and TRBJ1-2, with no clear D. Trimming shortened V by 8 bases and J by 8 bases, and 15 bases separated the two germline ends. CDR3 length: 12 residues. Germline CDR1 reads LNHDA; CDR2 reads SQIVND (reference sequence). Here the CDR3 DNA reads TGTGCCAGTTCCCCCTCACCCCGGGGCTACACCTTC. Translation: CASSPSPRGYTF.

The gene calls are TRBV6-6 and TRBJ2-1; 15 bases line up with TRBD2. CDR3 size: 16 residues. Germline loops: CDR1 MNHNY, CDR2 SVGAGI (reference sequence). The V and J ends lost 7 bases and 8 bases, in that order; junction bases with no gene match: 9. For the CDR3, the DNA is TGTGCCAGCACGGATCCCGGACTAGCGGGAGGGGATGAGCAGTTCTTC. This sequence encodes CASTDPGLAGGDEQFF.

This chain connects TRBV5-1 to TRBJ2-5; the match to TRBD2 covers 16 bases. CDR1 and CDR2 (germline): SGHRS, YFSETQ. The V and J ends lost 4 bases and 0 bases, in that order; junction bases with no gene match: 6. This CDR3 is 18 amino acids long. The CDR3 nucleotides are TGCGCCAGCAGCCTAGGGACTAGCGGGAGGGGGTACCAAGAGACCCAGTACTTC. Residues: CASSLGTSGRGYQETQYF.

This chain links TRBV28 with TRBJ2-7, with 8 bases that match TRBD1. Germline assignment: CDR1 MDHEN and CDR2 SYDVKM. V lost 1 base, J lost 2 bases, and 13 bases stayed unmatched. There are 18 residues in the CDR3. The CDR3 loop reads CASSLSGGASAAAYEQYF. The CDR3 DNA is TGTGCCAGCAGTTTATCAGGGGGCGCCTCGGCGGCCGCCTACGAGCAGTACTTC. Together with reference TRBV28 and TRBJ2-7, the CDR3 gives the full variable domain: DVKVTQSSRYLVKRTGEKVFLECVQDMDHENMFWYRQDPGLGLRLIYFSYDVKMKEKGDIPEGYSVSREKKERFSLILESASTNQTSMYLCASSLSGGASAAAYEQYFGPGTRLTVT.

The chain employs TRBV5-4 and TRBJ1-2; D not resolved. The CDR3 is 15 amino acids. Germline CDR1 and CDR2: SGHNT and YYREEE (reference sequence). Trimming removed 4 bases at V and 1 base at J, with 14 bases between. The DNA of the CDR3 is TGTGCCAGCAGCCAACGTAGGGCCAATAACTATGGCTACACCTTC. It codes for CASSQRRANNYGYTF.

CDR3 coding DNA: TGTGCCAGTAGTACAGCGACGGGGGACCCCTACGAGCAGTACTTC. The encoded protein is CASSTATGDPYEQYF. This chain connects TRBV19 to TRBJ2-7; D perhaps matches TRBD2 (6 bases). Germline V lookup: CDR1 LNHDA, CDR2 SQIVND (reference sequence). This CDR3 is built from 15 residues. V was shortened by 4 bases and J by 2 bases, with 15 bases between the two germline ends. The whole variable domain, filled in from reference TRBV19 and TRBJ2-7, reads DGGITQSPKYLFRKEGQNVTLSCEQNLNHDAMYWYRQDPGQGLRLIYYSQIVNDFQKGDIAEGYSVSREKKESFPLTVTSAQKNPTAFYLCASSTATGDPYEQYFGPGTRLTVT.

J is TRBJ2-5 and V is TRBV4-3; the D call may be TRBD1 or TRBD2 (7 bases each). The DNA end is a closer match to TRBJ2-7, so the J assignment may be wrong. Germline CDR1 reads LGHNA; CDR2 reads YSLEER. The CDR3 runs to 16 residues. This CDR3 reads CASSQPRDSGIYEQYF. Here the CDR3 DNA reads TGCGCCAGCAGCCAACCCAGGGACAGCGGGATCTACGAGCAGTACTTC.

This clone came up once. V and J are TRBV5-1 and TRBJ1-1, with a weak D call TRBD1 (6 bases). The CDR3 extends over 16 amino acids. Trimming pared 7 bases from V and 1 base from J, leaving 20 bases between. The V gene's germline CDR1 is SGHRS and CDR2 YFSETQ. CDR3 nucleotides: TGCGCCAGCTCCGGAGGGGGTTTAATTGGGAACACTGAAGCTTTCTTT. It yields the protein CASSGGGLIGNTEAFF.

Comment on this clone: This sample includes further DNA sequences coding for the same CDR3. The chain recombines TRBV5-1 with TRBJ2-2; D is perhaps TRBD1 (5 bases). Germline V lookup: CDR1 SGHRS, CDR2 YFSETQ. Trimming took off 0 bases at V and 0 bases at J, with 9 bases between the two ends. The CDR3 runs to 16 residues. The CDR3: CASSLVAGPNTGELFF. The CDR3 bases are TGCGCCAGCAGCTTGGTGGCAGGGCCGAACACCGGGGAGCTGTTTTTT.

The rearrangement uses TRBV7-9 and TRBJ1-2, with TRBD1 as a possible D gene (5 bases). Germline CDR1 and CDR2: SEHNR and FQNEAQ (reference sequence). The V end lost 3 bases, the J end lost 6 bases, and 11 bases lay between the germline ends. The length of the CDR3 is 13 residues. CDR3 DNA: TGTGCCAGCAGCTTTGGCAGGGTGAATGGCTACACCTTC. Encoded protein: CASSFGRVNGYTF.

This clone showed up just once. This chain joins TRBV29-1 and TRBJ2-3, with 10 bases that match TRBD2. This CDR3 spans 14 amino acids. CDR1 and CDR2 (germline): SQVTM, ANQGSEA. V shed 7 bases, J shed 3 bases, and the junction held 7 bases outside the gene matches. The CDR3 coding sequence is TGCAGCGGCAGGGCTAGCGGGAGTACAGATACGCAGTATTTT. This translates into CSGRASGSTDTQYF.

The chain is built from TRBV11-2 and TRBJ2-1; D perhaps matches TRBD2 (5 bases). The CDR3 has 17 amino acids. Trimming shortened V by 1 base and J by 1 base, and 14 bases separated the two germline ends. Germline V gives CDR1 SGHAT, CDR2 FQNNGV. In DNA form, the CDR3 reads TGTGCCAGCAGCTTAGTTGCCTTTTCGGGGTCCTACAATGAGCAGTTCTTC. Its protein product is CASSLVAFSGSYNEQFF.

CDR3 loop: CASSQERGVASGITQYF. CDR3 nucleotide sequence: TGTGCCAGCAGCCAAGAAAGGGGTGTGGCTAGCGGAATTACCCAGTACTTC. The V gene is TRBV4-2, the J gene TRBJ2-5; 7 bases agree with TRBD2. The CDR3 has 17 amino acids. Trimming removed 0 bases from V and 8 bases from J; junction bases left unmatched: 15. The germline V gene encodes CDR1 LGHNA and CDR2 YNFKEQ.

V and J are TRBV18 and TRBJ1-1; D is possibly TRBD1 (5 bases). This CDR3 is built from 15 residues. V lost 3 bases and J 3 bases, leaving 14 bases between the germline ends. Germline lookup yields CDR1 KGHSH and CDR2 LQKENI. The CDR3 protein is CASSPQDGGDTEAFF. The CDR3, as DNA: TGTGCCAGCTCACCCCAGGACGGGGGAGACACTGAAGCTTTCTTT.

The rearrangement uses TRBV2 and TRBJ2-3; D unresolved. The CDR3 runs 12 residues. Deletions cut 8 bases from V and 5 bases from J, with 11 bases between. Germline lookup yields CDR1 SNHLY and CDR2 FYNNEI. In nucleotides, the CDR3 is TGTGCCAGCCACACTTGGGGAGATACGCAGTATTTT. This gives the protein CASHTWGDTQYF.

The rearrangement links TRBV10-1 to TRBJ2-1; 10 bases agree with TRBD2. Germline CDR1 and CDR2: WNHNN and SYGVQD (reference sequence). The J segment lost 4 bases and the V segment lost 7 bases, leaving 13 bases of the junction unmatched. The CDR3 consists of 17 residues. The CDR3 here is CASMASGSHASYNEQFF. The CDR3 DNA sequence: TGCGCCAGCATGGCTAGCGGGAGCCATGCCTCTTACAATGAGCAGTTCTTC.

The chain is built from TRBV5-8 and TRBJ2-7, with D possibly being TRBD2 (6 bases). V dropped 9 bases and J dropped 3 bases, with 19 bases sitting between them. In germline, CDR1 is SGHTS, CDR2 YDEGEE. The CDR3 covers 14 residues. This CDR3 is CATLPLPGLYEQYF. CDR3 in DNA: TGTGCCACCTTACCACTCCCGGGACTCTACGAGCAGTACTTC. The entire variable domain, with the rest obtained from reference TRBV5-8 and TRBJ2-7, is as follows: EAGVTQSPTHLIKTRGQQATLRCSPISGHTSVYWYQQALGLGLQFLLWYDEGEERNRGNFPPRFSGRQFPNYSSELNVNALELEDSALYLCATLPLPGLYEQYFGPGTRLTVT.

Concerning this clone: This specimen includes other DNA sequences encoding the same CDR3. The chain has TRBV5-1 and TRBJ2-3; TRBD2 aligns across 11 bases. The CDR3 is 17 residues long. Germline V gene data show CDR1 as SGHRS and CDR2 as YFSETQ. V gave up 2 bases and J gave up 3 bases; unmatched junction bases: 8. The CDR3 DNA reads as TGCGCCAGCAGCTTCTTAGCGGGAGGGCCTGGAACAGATACGCAGTATTTT. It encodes CASSFLAGGPGTDTQYF.

The CDR3 loop is CASSPQGLGGHNEQFF. The CDR3 bases are TGTGCCAGCTCACCACAGGGGTTGGGAGGGCACAATGAGCAGTTCTTC. This chain links TRBV18 with TRBJ2-1; 7 nucleotides align to TRBD2. With V trimmed by 1 base and J by 5 bases, 8 bases remained unmatched. Germline assignment: CDR1 KGHSH and CDR2 LQKENI. This CDR3 contains 16 residues.

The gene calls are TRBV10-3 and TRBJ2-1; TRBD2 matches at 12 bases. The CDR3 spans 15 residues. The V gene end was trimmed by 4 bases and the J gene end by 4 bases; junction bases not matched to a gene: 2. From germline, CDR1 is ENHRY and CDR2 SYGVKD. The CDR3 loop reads CAISGGLAGYNEQFF. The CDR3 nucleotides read TGTGCCATCAGTGGAGGACTAGCGGGGTACAATGAGCAGTTCTTC.

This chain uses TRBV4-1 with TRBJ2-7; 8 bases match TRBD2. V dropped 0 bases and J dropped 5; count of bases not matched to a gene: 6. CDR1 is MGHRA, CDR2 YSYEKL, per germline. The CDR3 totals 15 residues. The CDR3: CASSQDMREVHEQYF. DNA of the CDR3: TGCGCCAGCAGCCAAGATATGCGGGAGGTCCACGAGCAGTACTTC.

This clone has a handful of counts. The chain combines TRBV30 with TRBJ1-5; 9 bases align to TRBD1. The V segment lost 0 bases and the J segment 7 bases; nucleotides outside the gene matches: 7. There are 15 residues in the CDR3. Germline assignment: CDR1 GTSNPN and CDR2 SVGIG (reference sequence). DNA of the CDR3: TGTGCCTGGAGTGTAACAGGACAGGGGAACCAGCCCCAGCATTTT. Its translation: CAWSVTGQGNQPQHF.

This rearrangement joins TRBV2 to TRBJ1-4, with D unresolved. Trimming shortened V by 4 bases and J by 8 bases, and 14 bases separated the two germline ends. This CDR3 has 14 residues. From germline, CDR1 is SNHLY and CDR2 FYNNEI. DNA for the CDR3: TGTGCCAGCAGTGGGACCCGACCGGGGGAAAAACTGTTTTTT. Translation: CASSGTRPGEKLFF.

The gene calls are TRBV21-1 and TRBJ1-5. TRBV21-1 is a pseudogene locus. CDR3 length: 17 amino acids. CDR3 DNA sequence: TGTGCCAGCAGCAAAGAAGGAGACGGAGGGGGAGGTCAGCCCCAGCATTTT. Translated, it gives CASSKEGDGGGGQPQHF.

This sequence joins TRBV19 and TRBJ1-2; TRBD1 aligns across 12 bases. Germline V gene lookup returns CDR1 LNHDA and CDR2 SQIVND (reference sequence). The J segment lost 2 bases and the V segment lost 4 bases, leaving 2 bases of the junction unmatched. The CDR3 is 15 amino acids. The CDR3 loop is CASSRDRGPNYGYTF. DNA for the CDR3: TGTGCCAGTAGTAGGGACAGGGGGCCGAACTATGGCTACACCTTC.

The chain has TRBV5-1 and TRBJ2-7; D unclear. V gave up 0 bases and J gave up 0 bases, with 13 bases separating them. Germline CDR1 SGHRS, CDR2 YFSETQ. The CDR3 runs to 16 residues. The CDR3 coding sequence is TGCGCCAGCAGCTTGGAAACGGGCGGCAGCTCCTACGAGCAGTACTTC. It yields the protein CASSLETGGSSYEQYF.